This T cell receptor (beta chain) was sequenced for a study of blood T cell repertoires in COVID-19. Germline CDR1 and CDR2: LNHDA and SQIVND (reference sequence). V dropped 5 bases and J dropped 1; count of bases not matched to a gene: 8. CDR3 size: 16 residues. Method: immunoSEQ multiplex PCR; TCRdb's copy keeps in-frame clones and lacks some. The data show about 190,000 clones, with roughly 83% seen just once and 3% to 3.5% held by the top ten. The V and J genes are TRBV19 and TRBJ2-7, with 10 bases matching TRBD1. Sequenced: PBMCs or T cells enriched from blood (not recorded which). The receptor was isolated from a woman in her 30s who had recovered from COVID-19. Written as DNA, the CDR3 is TGTGCCAGTAGTCCTAAGCCGGACAGGGGGTCCTACGAGCAGTACGTC. This translates into CASSPKPDRGSYEQYV.